This entry lists 28 T cell receptor beta chains sequenced from one sample in a study of blood T cell repertoires in COVID-19. Repertoires were generated with immunoSEQ multiplex PCR, while TCRdb's copy carries only in-frame clones and drops some. The sample includes approximately 200,000 clones, 79% of them seen just once. Sequenced sample: peripheral blood. The receptors come from a man aged 60-69 years with active or convalescent COVID-19.

The genes are TRBV13 and TRBJ1-1; D gene uncertain. Germline assignment: CDR1 PRHDT and CDR2 FYEKMQ (reference sequence). The ends were cut back, 5 bases at V and 0 bases at J, with 13 bases in the middle. CDR3 length: 15 residues. CDR3 amino acids: CASSPQRVMNTEAFF. The DNA of the CDR3 is TGTGCCAGCAGCCCCCAGAGGGTTATGAACACTGAAGCTTTCTTT.

The rearrangement joins TRBV2 to TRBJ2-3; 10 nucleotides match TRBD2. Germline V gene lookup returns CDR1 SNHLY and CDR2 FYNNEI. The V segment lost 3 bases and the J segment 2 bases; nucleotides outside the gene matches: 2. This CDR3 is built from 15 residues. In nucleotides, the CDR3 is TGTGCCAGCAGTGAGCTAGCGGGAGCCACAGATACGCAGTATTTT. The encoded protein is CASSELAGATDTQYF.

The rearrangement uses TRBV3-1 (or the pseudogene TRBV3-2) and TRBJ2-7; weak D call: TRBD2 (6 bases). This CDR3 has 14 amino acids. CDR1 and CDR2 (germline): LGHDT, YNNKEL (reference sequence). V was cut by 6 bases and J by 6 bases, with 18 bases left in between. CDR3 sequence (DNA): TGTGCCAGCAGTTACGGGACTGACAACTTCGAGCAGTACTTC. This translates into CASSYGTDNFEQYF.

This clone was counted between two and nine times. Here the CDR3 DNA reads TGCGCCAGCAGTCAATACAGGGCCCATCCCTACGAGCAGTACTTC. This encodes CASSQYRAHPYEQYF. This rearrangement joins TRBV23-1 to TRBJ2-7; D possibly corresponds to TRBD1 (6 bases). TRBV23-1 belongs to the ORF category, with a function that is uncertain. Trimming removed 1 base from V and 2 bases from J, with 12 bases in between. The CDR3 has 15 residues.

This clone was detected only a few times. Other nucleotide sequences from this sample produce the same CDR3. This chain uses TRBV6-5 with TRBJ1-5; no definite D call. Germline assignment: CDR1 MNHEY and CDR2 SVGAGI. The CDR3 is 12 residues long. V dropped 6 bases and J dropped 2 bases, with 5 bases sitting between them. DNA for the CDR3: TGTGCCAGCAGACGAGGCAATCAGCCCCAGCATTTT. Translation: CASRRGNQPQHF.

This chain links TRBV29-1 with TRBJ2-5; a possible D gene is TRBD2 (6 bases). V was trimmed by 7 bases and J by 5 bases, leaving 17 bases between them. CDR1 and CDR2 from the germline V gene are SQVTM and ANQGSEA. The CDR3 spans 13 residues. CDR3 sequence (DNA): TGCAGCGCCTGGGTCGGGGGAGCGGAGACCCAGTACTTC. Protein: CSAWVGGAETQYF.

This sequence joins TRBV7-8 and TRBJ2-3; D possibly corresponds to TRBD2 (6 bases). Between the trimmed V and J ends, which lost 5 bases and 6 bases, there was a span of 21 bases. Germline V gene sequence: CDR1 SGHVS, CDR2 FQNEAQ. The length of the CDR3 is 16 residues. This chain's CDR3 is CASSPRRAQSPDTQYF. Here the CDR3 DNA reads TGTGCCAGCAGCCCCCGGAGGGCACAGTCGCCCGATACGCAGTATTTT.

The chain couples TRBV3-1 (or the pseudogene TRBV3-2) to TRBJ2-1; a weak D match, TRBD1 (5 bases). Germline V gene sequence: CDR1 LGHDT, CDR2 YNNKEL (reference sequence). CDR3 length: 15 amino acids. Trimming cost V 5 bases and J 0 bases, with 11 bases left between them. The CDR3: CASSKQGSSYNEQFF. In nucleotides, the CDR3 is TGTGCCAGCAGCAAGCAGGGCAGCTCCTACAATGAGCAGTTCTTC.

The chain couples TRBV7-9 to TRBJ1-2, with 8 bases matching TRBD1. Germline V gene data show CDR1 as SEHNR and CDR2 as FQNEAQ (reference sequence). The CDR3 consists of 14 residues. Losses at the gene ends were 3 bases for V and 3 bases for J; bases not matched to a gene: 3. The CDR3 is CASSLTGVDYGYTF. Here the CDR3 DNA reads TGTGCCAGCAGCTTGACAGGGGTAGACTATGGCTACACCTTC.

This clone was seen a handful of times. The V call is TRBV19, the J call TRBJ2-3, with 8 nucleotides matching TRBD1. The ends lost 3 bases at V and 7 bases at J; junction bases unmatched: 24. This CDR3 contains 20 residues. Germline-derived CDR1 and CDR2 are LNHDA and SQIVND (reference sequence). CDR3 in amino acids: CASSMDPQGARRSVGHTQYF. The CDR3 region has the DNA TGTGCCAGTAGTATGGACCCCCAGGGGGCGAGACGAAGTGTTGGGCATACGCAGTATTTT.

The CDR3 DNA reads TGTGCCAGCAGCCCCGATAGAGAGAACTCCTACGAGCAGTACTTC. Its protein product is CASSPDRENSYEQYF. This chain connects TRBV7-8 to TRBJ2-7, with unresolved D. The V and J ends lost 5 bases and 0 bases respectively, with 14 bases between them. CDR3 length: 15 amino acids. Germline V lookup: CDR1 SGHVS, CDR2 FQNEAQ.

This sequence joins TRBV30 and TRBJ2-1; TRBD2 aligns across 12 bases. V lost 4 bases and J lost 0; bases outside the gene matches: 4. Germline V gene data show CDR1 as GTSNPN and CDR2 as SVGIG (reference sequence). The CDR3 covers 16 residues. CDR3 DNA sequence: TGTGCCTGGACTAGCGGGAGGGCTAGCTCCTACAATGAGCAGTTCTTC. Its translation: CAWTSGRASSYNEQFF.

The rearrangement joins TRBV7-9 to TRBJ2-3; the match to TRBD2 covers 11 bases. The CDR3 length is 16 residues. Germline V gene sequence: CDR1 SEHNR, CDR2 FQNEAQ (reference sequence). The J segment lost 3 bases and the V segment lost 5 bases, leaving 7 bases of the junction unmatched. The CDR3 loop is CASSAGLAGGTDTQYF. CDR3 bases: TGTGCCAGCAGCGCGGGGCTAGCGGGGGGAACAGATACGCAGTATTTT.

The gene calls are TRBV10-1 and TRBJ1-5; the D is unclear. The CDR3 runs to 16 residues. V dropped 2 bases and J dropped 0 bases, with 11 bases sitting between them. Germline assignment: CDR1 WNHNN and CDR2 SYGVQD (reference sequence). As DNA, the CDR3 is TGCGCCAGCAGTGAGGGAGGACCTTATAGCAATCAGCCCCAGCATTTT. Encoded protein: CASSEGGPYSNQPQHF.

CDR3 residues: CASSFGTRATDTQYF. The DNA for the CDR3 is TGTGCCAGCAGCTTCGGGACACGTGCCACAGATACGCAGTATTTT. The chain recombines TRBV5-6 with TRBJ2-3; possibly TRBD1 for D (6 bases). The CDR3 runs to 15 residues. CDR1 and CDR2 from the germline V gene are SGHDT and YYEEEE. V shed 2 bases and J shed 2 bases, with 12 bases lying between them.

The V gene is TRBV28, the J gene TRBJ1-3; D is possibly TRBD1 (6 bases). Trimming cost V 8 bases and J 4 bases, with 18 bases left between them. The CDR3 runs to 15 residues. CDR1 MDHEN and CDR2 SYDVKM come from the germline V gene. The CDR3 reads CASCNGGGGGNTIYF. The CDR3 coding sequence is TGTGCCAGCTGTAACGGGGGGGGCGGCGGAAACACCATATATTTT.

The chain employs TRBV6-1 and TRBJ1-2, with a tentative D call TRBD1 (6 bases). Germline values: CDR1 MNHNS, CDR2 SASEGT. Trimming pared 5 bases from V and 4 bases from J, leaving 8 bases between. The CDR3 spans 12 residues. CDR3 protein: CASSRDTYGYTF. The CDR3 DNA sequence: TGTGCCAGCAGTCGGGACACCTATGGCTACACCTTC.

The CDR3 DNA reads as TGTGCCAGCAGTCCCGGGAGGGGTACGGGAACAGATACGCAGTATTTT. Amino acid sequence: CASSPGRGTGTDTQYF. The V call is TRBV28, the J call TRBJ2-3, with 8 bases lining up with TRBD2. Germline V gene sequence: CDR1 MDHEN, CDR2 SYDVKM. Losses at the gene ends were 5 bases for V and 3 bases for J; bases not matched to a gene: 10. The CDR3 extends over 16 amino acids. The variable domain in full, completed from reference TRBV28 and TRBJ2-3, reads DVKVTQSSRYLVKRTGEKVFLECVQDMDHENMFWYRQDPGLGLRLIYFSYDVKMKEKGDIPEGYSVSREKKERFSLILESASTNQTSMYLCASSPGRGTGTDTQYFGPGTRLTVL.

The chain uses TRBV28 and TRBJ2-7; a weak D match, TRBD2 (6 bases). CDR3 length: 12 residues. V gave up 7 bases and J gave up 2 bases, with 9 bases separating them. Germline CDR1 MDHEN, CDR2 SYDVKM. The CDR3, as DNA: TGTGCCAGCACCGCGGGGACCTACGAGCAGTACTTC. Translating it yields CASTAGTYEQYF.

This clone turned up a few times. The V and J genes are TRBV6-2 or TRBV6-3 and TRBJ2-2; 9 bases match TRBD2. The CDR3 sequence is 16 residues long. Germline loops: CDR1 MNHEY, CDR2 SVGEGT. V shed 6 bases, J shed 1 base, and the junction held 6 bases outside the gene matches. The CDR3: CASRPSGTQNTGELFF. CDR3 bases: TGTGCCAGCAGGCCTAGCGGGACCCAGAACACCGGGGAGCTGTTTTTT.

This clone was recorded a few times. In the same sample, other DNA sequences code for this CDR3. This sequence joins TRBV20-1 and TRBJ2-1; D is unresolved. V was trimmed by 6 bases and J by 8 bases, leaving 11 bases between them. Germline CDR1 DFQATT, CDR2 SNEGSKA (reference sequence). This CDR3 has 11 residues. This chain's CDR3 is CSASGRDEQFF. CDR3 DNA sequence: TGCAGTGCCTCAGGTCGTGATGAGCAGTTCTTC.

The chain couples TRBV12-5 to TRBJ2-2, with a possible D match to TRBD1 (6 bases). This CDR3 is built from 17 residues. V gave up 4 bases and J gave up 2 bases, with 17 bases separating them. Per the germline V gene, CDR1 is LGHNT and CDR2 is FRNRAP. The CDR3 loop reads CASGSTRGTSNTGELFF. The DNA for the CDR3 is TGTGCTAGTGGTTCTACCCGAGGGACATCTAACACCGGGGAGCTGTTTTTT.

V gene TRBV5-6 combines with J gene TRBJ2-5; 7 nucleotides align to TRBD2. Per the germline V gene, CDR1 is SGHDT and CDR2 is YYEEEE. This CDR3 contains 16 residues. J was trimmed by 0 bases and V by 5 bases; bases with no gene match: 10. The CDR3 reads CASSRAPAGHQETQYF. CDR3 DNA: TGTGCCAGCAGTCGAGCCCCAGCGGGACACCAAGAGACCCAGTACTTC. Combining the CDR3 with reference TRBV5-6 and TRBJ2-5 gives the whole variable domain DAGVTQSPTHLIKTRGQQVTLRCSPKSGHDTVSWYQQALGQGPQFIFQYYEEEERQRGNFPDRFSGHQFPNYSSELNVNALLLGDSALYLCASSRAPAGHQETQYFGPGTRLLVL.

This chain links TRBV6-2 or TRBV6-3 with TRBJ1-1; 9 nucleotides match TRBD1. V lost 0 bases, J lost 4 bases, and 6 bases stayed unmatched. Germline lookup yields CDR1 MNHEY and CDR2 SVGEGT. CDR3 size: 16 residues. DNA for the CDR3: TGTGCCAGCAGTTACTCGACAGGGGGGGGAGGCACTGAAGCTTTCTTT. Protein sequence: CASSYSTGGGGTEAFF.

This clone turned up a few times. The chain is built from TRBV27 and TRBJ1-6, with D perhaps matching TRBD1 (5 bases). The V gene's germline CDR1 is MNHEY and CDR2 SMNVEV (reference sequence). The CDR3 has 12 residues. V was cut by 3 bases and J by 16 bases, with 13 bases left in between. CDR3 nucleotides: TGTGCCAGCAGTTTTTACCCGACAGAGCTCCACTTT. It codes for CASSFYPTELHF.

The rearrangement joins TRBV9 to TRBJ2-2, with 9 bases aligning to TRBD2. The V gene's germline CDR1 is SGDLS and CDR2 YYNGEE. The V gene end was trimmed by 4 bases and the J gene end by 5 bases; junction bases not matched to a gene: 9. The CDR3 loop spans 16 amino acids. The CDR3 is CASSLGTSPNTGELFF. In nucleotides, the CDR3 is TGTGCCAGCAGCCTGGGGACTAGCCCTAATACCGGGGAGCTGTTTTTT.

The chain is built from TRBV7-3 and TRBJ2-1; 10 bases are a match to TRBD1. Per germline, CDR1 SGHTA and CDR2 FQGTGA. Germline trimming cut 6 bases from V and 9 bases from J; bases unmatched to any gene: 5. CDR3 length equals 13 residues. The CDR3 DNA sequence: TGTGCCAGCAGTCCGACAGGGGGCCCTGAGCAGTTCTTC. It encodes CASSPTGGPEQFF.

The V gene is TRBV18, the J gene TRBJ1-3, with TRBD1 identical over 8 bases. The junction had 3 bases not matched to a gene; V was cut back by 4 bases and J by 1 base. Germline V gives CDR1 KGHSH, CDR2 LQKENI. This CDR3 is built from 15 residues. The CDR3 bases are TGTGCCAGCTCACGTCAGGGGGCATCTGGAAACACCATATATTTT. It encodes CASSRQGASGNTIYF.